These 14 T cell receptor beta chains share one sample of origin, sequenced in a study of blood T cell repertoires in COVID-19. Sequencing was performed with immunoSEQ multiplex PCR; in TCRdb, only in-frame clones are kept and a portion is missing. The table lists more than 250,000 clones, roughly 85% of them singletons. Specimen: PBMCs or T cells enriched from blood (not recorded which). These receptors were taken from a woman younger than 45 who had recovered from COVID-19.

The chain has TRBV7-9 and TRBJ1-2; D is ambiguous. Trimming took off 5 bases at V and 8 bases at J, with 9 bases between the two ends. The CDR3 runs to 11 residues. Germline values: CDR1 SEHNR, CDR2 FQNEAQ (reference sequence). Here the CDR3 DNA reads TGTGCCAGCAGCCTTACAAAAGGCTACACCTTC. It encodes CASSLTKGYTF.

CDR3 amino acids: CASSRPGTGDGYTF. The DNA of the CDR3 is TGTGCCAGCAGCCGGCCCGGGACAGGCGATGGCTACACCTTC. V usage is TRBV5-4 and J usage is TRBJ1-2; TRBD1 matches at 8 bases. V lost 4 bases to trimming and J lost 6 bases; unmatched junction nucleotides: 8. The length of the CDR3 is 14 residues. Per germline, CDR1 SGHNT and CDR2 YYREEE (reference sequence). Based on the CDR3 plus reference TRBV5-4 and TRBJ1-2, the full variable domain is ETGVTQSPTHLIKTRGQQVTLRCSSQSGHNTVSWYQQALGQGPQFIFQYYREEENGRGNFPPRFSGLQFPNYSSELNVNALELDDSALYLCASSRPGTGDGYTFGSGTRLTVV.

This rearrangement joins TRBV30 to TRBJ2-7; 7 nucleotides align to TRBD1. V lost 7 bases to trimming and J lost 1 base; unmatched junction nucleotides: 16. The CDR3 is 16 residues long. Per the germline V gene, CDR1 is GTSNPN and CDR2 is SVGIG (reference sequence). CDR3 sequence reads: CAYGVSPGQASYEQYF. The DNA for the CDR3 is TGTGCCTATGGAGTCTCACCCGGACAGGCTTCCTACGAGCAGTACTTC.

The chain recombines TRBV5-1 with TRBJ2-1, with 7 bases identical to TRBD1. From germline, CDR1 is SGHRS and CDR2 YFSETQ. CDR3 length equals 15 residues. V gave up 5 bases and J gave up 5 bases; unmatched junction bases: 10. CDR3 sequence (DNA): TGCGCCAGCAGACCTCCCGGGACAGATAACAATGAGCAGTTCTTC. Encoded protein: CASRPPGTDNNEQFF.

In this sample, this clone turned up once. CDR3 bases: TGTGCCAGTTGCCGGGACATAGGAAACACTGAAGCTTTCTTT. Protein product: CASCRDIGNTEAFF. The genes are TRBV5-4 and TRBJ1-1; D might be TRBD1 (6 bases). This CDR3 has 14 residues. The ends were cut back, 8 bases at V and 2 bases at J, with 16 bases in the middle. Germline CDR1 and CDR2: SGHNT and YYREEE (reference sequence).

This clone was counted only a few times. The chain is built from TRBV15 and TRBJ2-2; no reliable D call. In germline, CDR1 is LNHNV, CDR2 YYDKDF (reference sequence). Trimming cost V 1 base and J 0 bases, with 9 bases left between them. This CDR3 comprises 16 residues. The CDR3 nucleotides read TGTGCCACCAGCAGAGGTCTTGAGGCGAACACCGGGGAGCTGTTTTTT. Translated: CATSRGLEANTGELFF.

About this clone itself: Other DNA variants within this sample encode the same CDR3. The CDR3 region has the DNA TGTGCCAGCAGTTACTCTACGGGCTACAATGAGCAGTTCTTC. Encoded protein: CASSYSTGYNEQFF. V usage is TRBV6-5 and J usage is TRBJ2-1; D remains unclear. Trimming left V 0 bases short and J 3 bases short, with 6 bases between. Germline loops: CDR1 MNHEY, CDR2 SVGAGI. The CDR3 is made up of 14 amino acids.

The V call is TRBV19, the J call TRBJ2-2; 10 bases are a match to TRBD2. In germline, CDR1 is LNHDA, CDR2 SQIVND (reference sequence). This CDR3 has 17 amino acids. Germline trimming cut 4 bases from V and 6 bases from J; bases unmatched to any gene: 11. The CDR3 coding sequence is TGTGCCAGTAGTAGAGGGAGCGGGGGGGCCCGCGCCGGGGAGCTGTTTTTT. It encodes CASSRGSGGARAGELFF.

The rearrangement uses TRBV9 and TRBJ2-7, with a possible D match to TRBD2 (6 bases). The germline CDR1 and CDR2 sequences are SGDLS and YYNGEE. V lost 3 bases, J lost 6 bases, and 13 bases lay in between. The CDR3 covers 13 residues. CDR3 sequence (DNA): TGTGCCAGCAGCGCCGCGGGGTCTCCCGAGCAGTACTTC. Amino acid sequence: CASSAAGSPEQYF.

The gene calls are TRBV10-3 and TRBJ2-7; TRBD1 agrees at 8 bases. V shed 6 bases and J 3 bases; nucleotides not matched to a gene: 7. The CDR3 runs 14 residues. Looked up from germline, CDR1 is ENHRY and CDR2 is SYGVKD. The CDR3 spells CAISGQGPFYEQYF. CDR3 in DNA: TGTGCCATCAGCGGACAGGGTCCTTTCTACGAGCAGTACTTC.

The chain has TRBV9 and TRBJ1-1; no definite D call. The CDR3 totals 13 residues. Germline CDR1 is SGDLS and CDR2 is YYNGEE. V was shortened by 3 bases and J by 3 bases, with 9 bases between the two germline ends. The CDR3 DNA reads TGTGCCAGCAGCGCGTCCTCCCACACTGAAGCTTTCTTT. The encoded protein is CASSASSHTEAFF. Together with reference TRBV9 and TRBJ1-1, the CDR3 gives the full variable domain: DSGVTQTPKHLITATGQRVTLRCSPRSGDLSVYWYQQSLDQGLQFLIQYYNGEERAKGNILERFSAQQFPDLHSELNLSSLELGDSALYFCASSASSHTEAFFGQGTRLTVV.

The V and J genes are TRBV29-1 and TRBJ2-3; D is possibly TRBD2 (7 bases). V lost 8 bases to trimming and J lost 1 base, with 19 bases between them. CDR3 length: 15 amino acids. CDR1 is SQVTM and CDR2 is ANQGSEA in the germline V gene. This CDR3 reads CSSWGGRGGTDTQYF. CDR3 bases: TGCAGCTCCTGGGGGGGGCGGGGAGGCACAGATACGCAGTATTTT.

The chain combines TRBV3-1 (or the pseudogene TRBV3-2) with TRBJ2-2; 9 nucleotides match TRBD1. Germline CDR1 and CDR2: LGHDT and YNNKEL (reference sequence). Trimming cost V 7 bases and J 5 bases; bases outside gene matches: 8. The CDR3 runs 15 residues. For the CDR3, the DNA is TGTGCCAGCAAAACAGGGGGCTTAGGAACCGGGGAGCTGTTTTTT. This encodes CASKTGGLGTGELFF.

This rearrangement joins TRBV19 to TRBJ2-6; TRBD1 might be the D (6 bases). The CDR3 has 15 residues. Germline V gene sequence: CDR1 LNHDA, CDR2 SQIVND (reference sequence). Trimming cost V 0 bases and J 3 bases, with 6 bases left between them. In DNA form, the CDR3 reads TGTGCCAGTAGTATAGAACAGGGTGGGGCCAACGTCCTGACTTTC. Translated, it gives CASSIEQGGANVLTF.